This TCR beta chain is from a study of OX40 agonist ivuxolimab in advanced cancers. As for the study in general: Subjects had a mean age of around 63 years, with a range of about 23 to 90; just over 80% were male. Around 40% of patients had received prior checkpoint inhibitor therapy.

Here immunoSEQ multiplex PCR was the method, and the copy in TCRdb shows in-frame clones only, minus some. This repertoire shows about 28,000 clones, around four fifths found once; its top ten account for 11%. The germline V gene encodes CDR1 SGDLS and CDR2 YYNGEE. The length of the CDR3 is 13 residues. V gave up 3 bases and J gave up 9 bases, with 10 bases separating them. The receptor was isolated from an adult with an advanced solid tumor such as melanoma, head and neck, liver or kidney cancer. The starting material was CD4+ or CD8+ T cells sorted from blood, obtained in a trial of the OX40 agonist ivuxolimab. The J gene is TRBJ1-6, the V gene TRBV9; tentatively, D is TRBD1 (5 bases). The CDR3 loop is CASSGGDFSPLHF. In DNA, the CDR3 is TGTGCCAGCAGCGGAGGGGATTTTTCACCCCTCCACTTT.